The T cell receptor (beta chain) under discussion was sequenced for a study of T-cell memory formation after mild COVID-19 listed by TCRdb under 2021. For the wider study: TCR sequence clusters from the two donors were largely donor specific. Two young, previously healthy adult volunteers made up the cohort, one male and one female. T-cell clones expanding and contracting after mild COVID-19 in a couple of donors were tracked by longitudinal TCRalpha and TCRbeta repertoire sequencing. Study-wide findings and limitations: The detection of some responding clones in pre-infection memory suggests that pre-existing cross-reactive memory T cells joined the SARS-CoV-2 response. Only a couple of mild cases were covered in the study, and larger cohorts including severe cases with pre-infection samples were considered necessary. SARS-CoV-2 specificity was not confirmed for the second-wave clones peaking on day 37. Clones that contracted from day 15 to 85 showed balanced CD4/CD8 phenotypes, whereas a second wave of clones that expanded from day 15 to 37 leaned towards CD4+. Contracting CD4+ clones turned up mainly in the CM and EM memory subsets, whereas EMRA was where CD8+ clones were enriched.

Sequencing was performed on an Illumina NovaSeq 6000. TCRalpha and TCRbeta cDNA libraries were constructed by 5'RACE with constant-segment primers, with sample barcodes and unique molecular identifiers being introduced. Trizol reagent was used to extract RNA from every sample. Library amplification was performed in two PCR steps, and a second sample barcode and Illumina TruSeq adapters were introduced in the second step. Libraries were sequenced on an Illumina NovaSeq with 2 x 150 bp paired-end reads. As for the authors' bioinformatics: Demultiplexing of reads and collapsing into UMI-guided consensus sequences were performed with migec v1.2.7. Using mixcr v2.1.11, UMI consensuses were aligned to TRA and TRB V and J templates and then assembled into clonotypes. Expanded or contracted clonotypes were those called significant by both edgeR and NoisET, with noise models trained on biological replicates. For edgeR calls, the thresholds were a false discovery rate-adjusted p below 0.01 and a log2 fold-change of 1. As an exploratory analysis of dynamics, max-normalized trajectories of the 1000 most abundant clonotypes were examined with PCA combined with hierarchical clustering. Separately sequenced CD4+ and CD8+ repertoires were used to assign a CD4 or CD8 phenotype to each responding clone. TCRdb cleaned the public reads at Q25 with fastp, built clones with MiXCR and kept in-frame beta chains. For every CDR3 protein sequence, its rows merge into one entry that carries the most common genes and DNA. These V and J calls derive from TCRdb rather than the authors' analysis. The sample data list 150,000 to 200,000 distinct CDR3 sequences, and 10% to 15% of these were observed just once. The ten largest clones add up to 2.5% to 3.5% of the sample.

Ficoll-Paque density gradient centrifugation was the method used to isolate PBMCs. CDR1 MDHEN and CDR2 SYDVKM are derived from the germline V gene. The germline ends are 11 bases apart after V is trimmed by 3 bases and J by 6 bases. Inclusive of the bounding cysteine and phenylalanine, the CDR3 is 13 residues long. Only the CDR3 DNA stays, 39 bases, in frame from base 1. Only a few counts were recorded for this clonotype. This clone's antigen is unknown. Per-base quality was not reported, and no clone a single base away is much larger than it. The chain was built from TRBV28 and TRBJ2-5, with TRBD2 as a weak D call on 5 bases. The sample was PBMCs or a T cell subset sorted from them (not recorded which). The TCR comes from a man in his late teens or twenties who had mild COVID-19 (a few samples of this study predate the infection). The sample titles of this study are shuffled in the database, so cell type and time point are left out; the donor was told from shared clones. CDR3 loop: CASSFTSVKTQYF. The nucleotide sequence reads TGTGCCAGCAGTTTCACTAGTGTAAAGACCCAGTACTTC. With the portions outside the CDR3 filled from the reference TRBV28 and TRBJ2-5 genes, the complete variable region becomes DVKVTQSSRYLVKRTGEKVFLECVQDMDHENMFWYRQDPGLGLRLIYFSYDVKMKEKGDIPEGYSVSREKKERFSLILESASTNQTSMYLCASSFTSVKTQYFGPGTRLLVL.